This T cell receptor beta chain was captured by sequencing in a study of OX40 agonist ivuxolimab in advanced cancers. Study as a whole: Cohort: roughly 80% men, mean age around 61, aged roughly 23 to 90.

The repertoire was sequenced with immunoSEQ multiplex PCR; TCRdb's copy has only in-frame clones and lacks some. The sample yields tens of thousands of clones, roughly nine tenths seen once. Trimming left V 5 bases short and J 2 bases short, with 15 bases between. Germline V gene lookup returns CDR1 MDHEN and CDR2 SYDVKM. The CDR3 is made up of 16 amino acids. This sample comprised CD4+ or CD8+ T cells sorted from blood, obtained in a trial of the OX40 agonist ivuxolimab. The genes are TRBV28 and TRBJ2-2; TRBD1 might be the D (6 bases). The source is an adult with an advanced solid tumor such as melanoma, head and neck, liver or kidney cancer. In DNA, the CDR3 is TGTGCCAGCAGTATGCAGGGGCCCGTAAACACCGGGGAGCTGTTTTTT. Amino acid sequence: CASSMQGPVNTGELFF.